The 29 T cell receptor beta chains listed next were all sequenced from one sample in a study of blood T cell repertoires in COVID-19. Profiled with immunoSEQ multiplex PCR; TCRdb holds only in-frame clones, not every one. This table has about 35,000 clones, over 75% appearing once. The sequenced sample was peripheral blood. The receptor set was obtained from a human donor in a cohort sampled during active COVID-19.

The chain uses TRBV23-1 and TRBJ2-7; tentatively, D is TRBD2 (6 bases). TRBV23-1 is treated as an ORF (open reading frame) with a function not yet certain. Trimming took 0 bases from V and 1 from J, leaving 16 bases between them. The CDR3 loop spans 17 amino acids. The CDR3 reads CASSQSRRGTWSYEQYF. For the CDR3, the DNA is TGCGCCAGCAGTCAATCGCGGAGGGGAACCTGGTCCTACGAGCAGTACTTC.

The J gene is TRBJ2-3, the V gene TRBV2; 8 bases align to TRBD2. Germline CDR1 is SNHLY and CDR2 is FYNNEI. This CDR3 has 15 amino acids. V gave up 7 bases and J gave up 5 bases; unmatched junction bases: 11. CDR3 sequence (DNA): TGTGCCAGCAACGGGGCCGGGACTAGTTTAGATACGCAGTATTTT. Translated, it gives CASNGAGTSLDTQYF.

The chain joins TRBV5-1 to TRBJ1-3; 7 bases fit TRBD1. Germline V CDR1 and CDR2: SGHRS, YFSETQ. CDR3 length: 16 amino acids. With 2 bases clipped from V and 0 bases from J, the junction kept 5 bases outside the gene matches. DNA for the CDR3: TGCGCCAGCAGCTTAGGGACAGCTGACTCTGGAAACACCATATATTTT. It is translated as CASSLGTADSGNTIYF.

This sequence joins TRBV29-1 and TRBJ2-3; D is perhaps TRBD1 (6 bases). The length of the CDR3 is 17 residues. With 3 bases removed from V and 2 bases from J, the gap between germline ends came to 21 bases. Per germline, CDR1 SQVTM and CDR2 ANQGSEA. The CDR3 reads CSVERATGNPATDTQYF. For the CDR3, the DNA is TGCAGCGTTGAGAGGGCAACAGGGAACCCCGCCACAGATACGCAGTATTTT.

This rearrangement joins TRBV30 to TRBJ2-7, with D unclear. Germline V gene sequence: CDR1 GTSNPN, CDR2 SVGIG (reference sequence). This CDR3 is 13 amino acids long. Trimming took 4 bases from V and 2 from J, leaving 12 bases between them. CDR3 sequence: CAWTLTPAYEQYF. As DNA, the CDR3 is TGTGCCTGGACCCTGACACCCGCCTACGAGCAGTACTTC.

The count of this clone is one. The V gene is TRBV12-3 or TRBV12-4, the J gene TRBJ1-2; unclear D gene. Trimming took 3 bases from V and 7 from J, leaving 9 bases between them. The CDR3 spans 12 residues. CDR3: CASSFGGLGYTF. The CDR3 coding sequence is TGTGCCAGCAGTTTCGGCGGGCTTGGCTACACCTTC.

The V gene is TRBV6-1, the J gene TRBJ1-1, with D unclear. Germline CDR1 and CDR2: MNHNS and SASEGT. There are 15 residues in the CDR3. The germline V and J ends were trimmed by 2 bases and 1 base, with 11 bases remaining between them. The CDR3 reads CASSESGVRNTEAFF. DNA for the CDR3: TGTGCCAGCAGTGAATCAGGCGTCAGGAACACTGAAGCTTTCTTT.

The CDR3 coding sequence is TGTGCCAGCAGCTCGCAGTGGAGGGTGGGCACTGAAGCTTTCTTT. This gives the protein CASSSQWRVGTEAFF. The chain is built from TRBV7-2 and TRBJ1-1; D gene uncertain. The V and J ends lost 4 bases and 4 bases respectively, with 16 bases between them. Germline V gives CDR1 SGHTA, CDR2 FQGNSA. The CDR3 extends over 15 amino acids.

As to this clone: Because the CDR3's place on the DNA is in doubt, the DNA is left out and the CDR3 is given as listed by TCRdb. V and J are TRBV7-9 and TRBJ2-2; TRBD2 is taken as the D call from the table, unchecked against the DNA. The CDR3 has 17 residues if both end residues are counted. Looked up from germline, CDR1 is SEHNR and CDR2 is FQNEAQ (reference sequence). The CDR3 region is CASSTPSGSSSGGELFF.

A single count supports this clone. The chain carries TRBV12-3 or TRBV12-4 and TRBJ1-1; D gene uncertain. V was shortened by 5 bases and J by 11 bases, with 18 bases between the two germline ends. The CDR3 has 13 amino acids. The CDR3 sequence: CASSPRARESAFF. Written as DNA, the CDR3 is TGTGCCAGCAGTCCCCGTGCTCGTGAGTCGGCTTTCTTT.

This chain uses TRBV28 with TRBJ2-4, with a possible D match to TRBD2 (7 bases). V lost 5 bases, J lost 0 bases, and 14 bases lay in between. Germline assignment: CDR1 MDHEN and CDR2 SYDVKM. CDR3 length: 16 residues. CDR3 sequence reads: CASSGGGRLAKNIQYF. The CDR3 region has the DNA TGTGCCAGCAGTGGGGGGGGGCGATTAGCCAAAAACATTCAGTACTTC.

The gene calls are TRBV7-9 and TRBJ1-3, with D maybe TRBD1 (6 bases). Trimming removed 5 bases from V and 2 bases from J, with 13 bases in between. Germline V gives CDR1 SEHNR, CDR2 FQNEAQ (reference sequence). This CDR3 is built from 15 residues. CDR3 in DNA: TGTGCCAGCAGCAAGGGGGACCACACTGGAAACACCATATATTTT. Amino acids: CASSKGDHTGNTIYF.

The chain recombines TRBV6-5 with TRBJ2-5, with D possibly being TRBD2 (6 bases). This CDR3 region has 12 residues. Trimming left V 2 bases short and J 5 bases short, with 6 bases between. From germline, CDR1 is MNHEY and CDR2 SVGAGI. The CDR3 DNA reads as TGTGCCAGCAGTTACGGGGGGGAGACCCAGTACTTC. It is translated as CASSYGGETQYF.

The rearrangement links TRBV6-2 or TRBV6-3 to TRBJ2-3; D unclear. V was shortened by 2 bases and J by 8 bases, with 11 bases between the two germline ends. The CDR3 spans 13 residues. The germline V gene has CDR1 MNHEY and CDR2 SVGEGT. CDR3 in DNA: TGTGCCAGCAGTTACCAACCGGCGGCTACGCAGTATTTT. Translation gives CASSYQPAATQYF.

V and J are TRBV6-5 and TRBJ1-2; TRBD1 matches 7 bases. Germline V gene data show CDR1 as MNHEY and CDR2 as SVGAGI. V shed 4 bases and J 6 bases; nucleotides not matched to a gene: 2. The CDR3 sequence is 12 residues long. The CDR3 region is CASSSGQDGYTF. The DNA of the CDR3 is TGTGCCAGCAGTTCAGGACAGGATGGCTACACCTTC.

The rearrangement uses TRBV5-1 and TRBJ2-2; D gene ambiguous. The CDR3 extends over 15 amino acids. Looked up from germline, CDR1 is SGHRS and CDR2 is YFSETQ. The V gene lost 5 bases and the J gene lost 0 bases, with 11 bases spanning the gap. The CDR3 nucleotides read TGCGCCAGCAGTCTGCCAACAGCGAACACCGGGGAGCTGTTTTTT. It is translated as CASSLPTANTGELFF.

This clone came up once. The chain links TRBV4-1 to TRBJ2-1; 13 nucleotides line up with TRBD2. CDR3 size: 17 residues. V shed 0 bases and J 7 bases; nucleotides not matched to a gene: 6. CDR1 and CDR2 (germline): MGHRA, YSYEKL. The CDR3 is CASSQDRTSGSGNEQFF. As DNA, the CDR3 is TGCGCCAGCAGCCAAGATCGGACTAGCGGGAGTGGGAATGAGCAGTTCTTC.

The CDR3 protein is CAWSQANTEAFF. CDR3 in DNA: TGTGCCTGGAGTCAGGCGAACACTGAAGCTTTCTTT. The V call is TRBV30, the J call TRBJ1-1; D unclear. V was clipped by 2 bases and J by 1 base, with 5 bases between them. This CDR3 has 12 residues. Germline V gene sequence: CDR1 GTSNPN, CDR2 SVGIG (reference sequence). The whole variable domain, filled in from reference TRBV30 and TRBJ1-1, reads SQTIHQWPATLVQPVGSPLSLECTVEGTSNPNLYWYRQAAGRGLQLLFYSVGIGQISSEVPQNLSASRPQDRQFILSSKKLLLSDSGFYLCAWSQANTEAFFGQGTRLTVV.

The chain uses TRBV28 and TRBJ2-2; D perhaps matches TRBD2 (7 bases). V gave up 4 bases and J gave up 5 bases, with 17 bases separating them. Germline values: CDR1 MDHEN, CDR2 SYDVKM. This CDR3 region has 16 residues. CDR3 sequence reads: CASSSTGGFATGELFF. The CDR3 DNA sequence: TGTGCCAGCAGTTCGACGGGGGGCTTTGCTACCGGGGAGCTGTTTTTT.

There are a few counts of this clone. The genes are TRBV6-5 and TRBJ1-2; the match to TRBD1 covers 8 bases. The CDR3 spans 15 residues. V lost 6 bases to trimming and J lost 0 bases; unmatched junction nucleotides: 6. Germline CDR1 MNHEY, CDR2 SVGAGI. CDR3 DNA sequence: TGTGCCAGCAGACGGACAGGGATAACTAACTATGGCTACACCTTC. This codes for CASRRTGITNYGYTF.

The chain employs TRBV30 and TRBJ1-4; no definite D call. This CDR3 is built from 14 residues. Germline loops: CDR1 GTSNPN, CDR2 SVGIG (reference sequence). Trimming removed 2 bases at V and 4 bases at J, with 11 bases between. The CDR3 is CAWSQMGYNEKLFF. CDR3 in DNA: TGTGCCTGGAGTCAGATGGGCTATAATGAAAAACTGTTTTTT.

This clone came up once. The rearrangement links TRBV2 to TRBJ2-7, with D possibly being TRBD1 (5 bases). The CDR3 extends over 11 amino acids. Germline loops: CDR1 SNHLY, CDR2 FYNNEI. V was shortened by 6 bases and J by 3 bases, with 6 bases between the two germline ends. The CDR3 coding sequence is TGTGCCAGCAGAACAGGCTACGAGCAGTACTTC. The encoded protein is CASRTGYEQYF.

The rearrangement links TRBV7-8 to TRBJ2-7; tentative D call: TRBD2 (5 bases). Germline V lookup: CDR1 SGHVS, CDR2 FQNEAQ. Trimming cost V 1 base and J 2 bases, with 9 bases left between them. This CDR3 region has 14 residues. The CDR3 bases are TGTGCCAGCAGCTTAGTGGAGGCAACCTACGAGCAGTACTTC. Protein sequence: CASSLVEATYEQYF. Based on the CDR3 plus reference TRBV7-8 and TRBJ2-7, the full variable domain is GAGVSQSPRYKVAKRGQDVALRCDPISGHVSLFWYQQALGQGPEFLTYFQNEAQLDKSGLPSDRFFAERPEGSVSTLKIQRTQQEDSAVYLCASSLVEATYEQYFGPGTRLTVT.

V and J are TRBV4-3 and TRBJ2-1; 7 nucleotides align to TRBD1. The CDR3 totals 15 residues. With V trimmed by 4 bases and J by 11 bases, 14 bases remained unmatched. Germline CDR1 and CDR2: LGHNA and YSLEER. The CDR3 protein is CASSPNPTGPRKQFF. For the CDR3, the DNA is TGCGCCAGCAGCCCTAATCCGACAGGGCCCCGTAAGCAGTTCTTC.

The chain's CDR3 is CAWSVGRGYEQYF. The CDR3 DNA reads as TGTGCCTGGAGTGTAGGCAGGGGCTACGAGCAGTACTTC. The J gene is TRBJ2-7, the V gene TRBV30; maybe TRBD1 (6 bases). In germline, CDR1 is GTSNPN, CDR2 SVGIG (reference sequence). The CDR3 has 13 amino acids. V gave up 0 bases and J gave up 3 bases, with 9 bases separating them.

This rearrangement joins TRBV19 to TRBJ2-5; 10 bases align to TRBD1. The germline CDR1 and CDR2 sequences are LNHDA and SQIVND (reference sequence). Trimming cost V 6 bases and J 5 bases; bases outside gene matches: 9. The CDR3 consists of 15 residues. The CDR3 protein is CASRDRDRGPETQYF. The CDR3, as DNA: TGTGCCAGTAGGGATCGGGACAGGGGACCTGAGACCCAGTACTTC. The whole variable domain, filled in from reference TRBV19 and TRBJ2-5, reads DGGITQSPKYLFRKEGQNVTLSCEQNLNHDAMYWYRQDPGQGLRLIYYSQIVNDFQKGDIAEGYSVSREKKESFPLTVTSAQKNPTAFYLCASRDRDRGPETQYFGPGTRLLVL.

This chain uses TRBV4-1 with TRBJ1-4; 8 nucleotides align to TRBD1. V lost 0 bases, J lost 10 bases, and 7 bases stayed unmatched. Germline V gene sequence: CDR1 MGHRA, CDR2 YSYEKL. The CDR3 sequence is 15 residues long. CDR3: CASSQETGDRGKLFF. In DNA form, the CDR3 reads TGCGCCAGCAGCCAAGAGACAGGGGATAGGGGAAAACTGTTTTTT.

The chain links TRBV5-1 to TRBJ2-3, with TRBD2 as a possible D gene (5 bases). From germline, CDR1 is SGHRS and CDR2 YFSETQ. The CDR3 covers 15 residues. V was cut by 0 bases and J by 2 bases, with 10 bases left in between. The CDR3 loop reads CASSLDGVDTDTQYF. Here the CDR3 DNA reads TGCGCCAGCAGCTTGGACGGGGTGGACACAGATACGCAGTATTTT.

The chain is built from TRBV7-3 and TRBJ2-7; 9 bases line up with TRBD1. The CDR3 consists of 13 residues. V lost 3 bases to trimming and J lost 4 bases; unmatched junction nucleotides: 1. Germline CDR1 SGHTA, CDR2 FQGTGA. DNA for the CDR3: TGTGCCAGCAGCTTTGGGACAGGGTACGAGCAGTACTTC. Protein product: CASSFGTGYEQYF.